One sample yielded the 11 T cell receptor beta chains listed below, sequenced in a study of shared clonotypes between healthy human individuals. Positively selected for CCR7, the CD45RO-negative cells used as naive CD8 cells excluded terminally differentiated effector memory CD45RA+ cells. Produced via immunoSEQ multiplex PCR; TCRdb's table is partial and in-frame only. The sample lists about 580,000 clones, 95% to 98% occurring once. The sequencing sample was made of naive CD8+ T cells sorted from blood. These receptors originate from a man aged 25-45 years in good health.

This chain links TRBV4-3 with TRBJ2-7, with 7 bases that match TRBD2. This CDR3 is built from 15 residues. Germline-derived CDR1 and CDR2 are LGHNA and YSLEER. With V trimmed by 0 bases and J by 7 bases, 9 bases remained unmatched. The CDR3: CASSQDLGGSREQYF. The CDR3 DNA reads TGCGCCAGCAGCCAAGATCTCGGCGGGAGTAGGGAGCAGTACTTC.

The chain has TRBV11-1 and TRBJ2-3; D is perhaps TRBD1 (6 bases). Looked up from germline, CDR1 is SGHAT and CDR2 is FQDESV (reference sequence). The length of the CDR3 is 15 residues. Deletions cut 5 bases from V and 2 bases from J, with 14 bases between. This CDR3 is CASSATGYHTDTQYF. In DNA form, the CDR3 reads TGTGCCAGCAGCGCAACAGGGTATCACACAGATACGCAGTATTTT.

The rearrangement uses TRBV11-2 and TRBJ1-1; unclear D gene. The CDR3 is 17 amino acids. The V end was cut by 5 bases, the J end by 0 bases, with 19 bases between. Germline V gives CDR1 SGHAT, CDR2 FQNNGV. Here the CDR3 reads CASSATTDLKMNTEAFF. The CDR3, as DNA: TGTGCCAGCAGCGCCACGACGGACCTGAAGATGAACACTGAAGCTTTCTTT.

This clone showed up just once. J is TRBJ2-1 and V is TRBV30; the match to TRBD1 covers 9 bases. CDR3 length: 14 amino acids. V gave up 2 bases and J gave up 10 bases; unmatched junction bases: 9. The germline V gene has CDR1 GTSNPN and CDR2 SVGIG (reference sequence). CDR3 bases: TGTGCCTGGAGTCGGGGACAGGGTACAATGGAGCAGTTCTTC. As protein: CAWSRGQGTMEQFF.

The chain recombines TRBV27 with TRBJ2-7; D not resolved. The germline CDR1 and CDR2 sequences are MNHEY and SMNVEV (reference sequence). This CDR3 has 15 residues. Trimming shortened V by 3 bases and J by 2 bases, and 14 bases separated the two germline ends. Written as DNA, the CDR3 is TGTGCCAGCAGTTTTTACAGAACGACCACCTACGAGCAGTACTTC. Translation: CASSFYRTTTYEQYF.

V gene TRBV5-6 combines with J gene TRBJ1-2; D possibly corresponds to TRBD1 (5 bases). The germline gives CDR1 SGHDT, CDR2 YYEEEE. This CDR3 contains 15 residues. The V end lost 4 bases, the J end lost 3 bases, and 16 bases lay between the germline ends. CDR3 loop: CASSPLGGDDYGYTF. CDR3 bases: TGTGCCAGCAGCCCCCTGGGAGGGGATGACTATGGCTACACCTTC. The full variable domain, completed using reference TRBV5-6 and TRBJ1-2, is DAGVTQSPTHLIKTRGQQVTLRCSPKSGHDTVSWYQQALGQGPQFIFQYYEEEERQRGNFPDRFSGHQFPNYSSELNVNALLLGDSALYLCASSPLGGDDYGYTFGSGTRLTVV.

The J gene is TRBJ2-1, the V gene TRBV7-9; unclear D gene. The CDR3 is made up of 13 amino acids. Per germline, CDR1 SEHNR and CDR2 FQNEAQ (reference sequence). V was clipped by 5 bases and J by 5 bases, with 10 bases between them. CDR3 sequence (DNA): TGTGCCAGCAGCCCCCAGTTAGACAATGAGCAGTTCTTC. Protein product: CASSPQLDNEQFF.

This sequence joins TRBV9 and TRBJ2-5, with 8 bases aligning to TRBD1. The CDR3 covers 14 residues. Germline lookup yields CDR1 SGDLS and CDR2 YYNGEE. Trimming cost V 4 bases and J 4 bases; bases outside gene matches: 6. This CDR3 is CASSPTTGVETQYF. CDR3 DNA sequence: TGTGCCAGCAGCCCCACGACAGGGGTAGAGACCCAGTACTTC.

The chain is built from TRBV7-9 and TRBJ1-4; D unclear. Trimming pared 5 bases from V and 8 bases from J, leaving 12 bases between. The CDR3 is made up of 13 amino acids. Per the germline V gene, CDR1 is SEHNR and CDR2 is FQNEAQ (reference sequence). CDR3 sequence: CASSQRIREKLFF. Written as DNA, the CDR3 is TGTGCCAGCAGCCAAAGGATTAGAGAAAAACTGTTTTTT.

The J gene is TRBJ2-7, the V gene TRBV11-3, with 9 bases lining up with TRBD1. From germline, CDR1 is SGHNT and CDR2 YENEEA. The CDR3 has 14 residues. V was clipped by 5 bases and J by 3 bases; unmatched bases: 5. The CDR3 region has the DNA TGTGCCAGCAGCCCCCGGGACAGGGACTACGAGCAGTACTTC. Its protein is CASSPRDRDYEQYF.

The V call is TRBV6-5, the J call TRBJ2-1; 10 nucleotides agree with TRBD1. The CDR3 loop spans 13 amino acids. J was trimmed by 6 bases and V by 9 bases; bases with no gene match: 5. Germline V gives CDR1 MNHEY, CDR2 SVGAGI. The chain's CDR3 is CASGTGVPNEQFF. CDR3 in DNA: TGTGCCAGTGGGACAGGGGTCCCCAATGAGCAGTTCTTC.